The clone carrying this T cell receptor beta chain was counted a few times. Its target is unknown. Germline CDR1 and CDR2: MNHNS and SASEGT. The CDR3 spans 18 residues. Trimming stripped 6 bases from V and 5 bases from J, with 26 bases between. A sample-barcoded 5' primer and a J-beta primer mix were used in a second PCR of roughly 7 to 11 cycles. Via MiXCR, TCRdb re-called the 5' RACE reads, giving one row per CDR3 protein. The repertoire holds approximately 1.5 million distinct CDR3 sequences, with almost 35% as singletons. The data were taken from a study of blood T cells in healthy people across ages. Findings and caveats of the study: When set beside aged donors, long-lived donors presented more naive CD4+ cells and higher diversity. Estimated diversity, derived from one million T cells, was regarded as an underestimate.

The sequencing sample was made of blood. This TCR derives from a woman aged 25 to 39 in good health. The chain employs TRBV6-1 and TRBJ1-5; D may be TRBD1 (5 bases). The CDR3 nucleotides read TGTGCCAGCAGCCCCCGGGACTACAAGATTTGGGATCATCAGCCCCAGCATTTT. It translates to CASSPRDYKIWDHQPQHF.